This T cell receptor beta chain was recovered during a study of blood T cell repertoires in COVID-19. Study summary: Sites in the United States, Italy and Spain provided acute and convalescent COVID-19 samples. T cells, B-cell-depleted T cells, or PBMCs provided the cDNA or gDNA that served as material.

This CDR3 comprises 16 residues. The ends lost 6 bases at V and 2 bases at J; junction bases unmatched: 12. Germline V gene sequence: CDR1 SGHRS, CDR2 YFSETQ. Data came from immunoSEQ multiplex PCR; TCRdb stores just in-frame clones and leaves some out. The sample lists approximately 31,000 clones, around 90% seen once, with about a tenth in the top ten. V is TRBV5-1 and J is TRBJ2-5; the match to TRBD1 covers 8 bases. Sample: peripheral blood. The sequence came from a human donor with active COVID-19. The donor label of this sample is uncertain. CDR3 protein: CASIKGTGTLQETQYF. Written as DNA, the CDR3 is TGCGCCAGCATTAAGGGGACAGGAACTCTTCAAGAGACCCAGTACTTC.